The 14 T cell receptor beta chains below were found in one sample sequenced in a study of T cell responses to AZD1222 COVID-19 vaccine. Profiling relied on immunoSEQ multiplex PCR, and the TCRdb table lists in-frame clones only, not all of them. The sample carries 150,000 to 200,000 clones, just under 95% recorded once. The sample was peripheral blood, taken on day 0 of AZD1222 vaccination. The receptors come from an adult in good health.

The genes are TRBV11-2 and TRBJ1-1; a possible D gene is TRBD1 (6 bases). From germline, CDR1 is SGHAT and CDR2 FQNNGV. The CDR3 spans 18 residues. Trimming removed 3 bases from V and 2 bases from J, with 22 bases in between. CDR3 coding DNA: TGTGCCAGCAGCTTTTGGGAGGGAGTGGACAGAAAAAACACTGAAGCTTTCTTT. Its protein product is CASSFWEGVDRKNTEAFF.

This chain links TRBV7-2 with TRBJ2-2; D possibly uses TRBD1 or TRBD2 (6 bases each). CDR3 length equals 14 residues. Trimming cost V 3 bases and J 7 bases, with 12 bases left between them. Germline V gene data show CDR1 as SGHTA and CDR2 as FQGNSA. CDR3 protein: CASSLRGDLGELFF. The CDR3 DNA follows: TGTGCCAGCAGCTTGAGGGGGGACCTCGGGGAGCTGTTTTTT.

The chain recombines TRBV6-1 with TRBJ2-2; 7 nucleotides align to TRBD2. Germline loops: CDR1 MNHNS, CDR2 SASEGT. Trimming removed 3 bases from V and 3 bases from J; junction bases left unmatched: 1. The CDR3 loop spans 14 amino acids. The CDR3 DNA is TGTGCCAGCAGTGAGGGGGGGTACACCGGGGAGCTGTTTTTT. Its protein product is CASSEGGYTGELFF.

The chain has TRBV1 and TRBJ1-2; TRBD1, the table's D call, lacks a check against the DNA. TRBV1 is given as a pseudogene. The CDR3 is 16 residues long. This CDR3 is CTSSQGPTGNDYGYTF. In nucleotides, the CDR3 is TGCACCAGCAGCCAAGGCCCGACAGGGAACGACTATGGCTACACCTTC.

The V call is TRBV27, the J call TRBJ1-2; D is perhaps TRBD1 (5 bases). V lost 5 bases and J 8 bases, leaving 21 bases between the germline ends. CDR3 length equals 15 residues. The germline CDR1 and CDR2 sequences are MNHEY and SMNVEV (reference sequence). This chain's CDR3 is CASSPQGPSESGYTF. The CDR3 DNA is TGTGCCAGCAGTCCCCAGGGACCCTCAGAGTCGGGCTACACCTTC.

The rearrangement links TRBV14 to TRBJ1-2; weak D call: TRBD1 (6 bases). CDR3 length: 15 amino acids. Between the trimmed V and J ends, which lost 1 base and 6 bases, there was a span of 15 bases. Looked up from germline, CDR1 is SGHDN and CDR2 is FVKESK. The CDR3 region has the DNA TGTGCCAGCAGCCAAGCGGGACACCTACTGGATGGCTACACCTTC. Amino acids: CASSQAGHLLDGYTF. The whole variable domain, filled in from reference TRBV14 and TRBJ1-2, reads EAGVTQFPSHSVIEKGQTVTLRCDPISGHDNLYWYRRVMGKEIKFLLHFVKESKQDESGMPNNRFLAERTGGTYSTLKVQPAELEDSGVYFCASSQAGHLLDGYTFGSGTRLTVV.

This chain connects TRBV7-2 to TRBJ1-1; TRBD1 might be the D (6 bases). The CDR3 has 13 residues. Germline V gene data show CDR1 as SGHTA and CDR2 as FQGNSA. V was trimmed by 1 base and J by 8 bases, leaving 11 bases between them. The CDR3 sequence is CASSLDRAAEAFF. The CDR3 DNA reads TGTGCCAGCAGCTTAGACAGGGCGGCAGAAGCTTTCTTT.

The chain recombines TRBV5-1 with TRBJ2-1; D assignment may be TRBD1 or TRBD2 (6 bases each). The germline V and J ends were trimmed by 4 bases and 7 bases, with 18 bases remaining between them. Looked up from germline, CDR1 is SGHRS and CDR2 is YFSETQ. CDR3 length: 15 residues. The CDR3 region has the DNA TGCGCCAGCAGCGTGGAAGGGGGGCGGGTGAATGAGCAGTTCTTC. It yields the protein CASSVEGGRVNEQFF.

This clone was detected a few times. The chain uses TRBV5-4 and TRBJ1-1; D not resolved. The CDR3 extends over 13 amino acids. Trimming took 2 bases from V and 2 from J, leaving 7 bases between them. Germline CDR1 reads SGHNT; CDR2 reads YYREEE (reference sequence). CDR3 in amino acids: CASSFSVNTEAFF. CDR3 DNA sequence: TGTGCCAGCAGCTTTAGTGTAAACACTGAAGCTTTCTTT.

This rearrangement joins TRBV5-6 to TRBJ2-1, with D maybe TRBD2 (5 bases). Germline-derived CDR1 and CDR2 are SGHDT and YYEEEE. The V end was cut by 6 bases, the J end by 0 bases, with 10 bases between. The CDR3 covers 14 residues. In nucleotides, the CDR3 is TGTGCCAGCAACCTCGGGGACTCCTACAATGAGCAGTTCTTC. Translating gives CASNLGDSYNEQFF.

This sequence joins TRBV20-1 and TRBJ1-6; D is undetermined. This CDR3 has 15 amino acids. Germline loops: CDR1 DFQATT, CDR2 SNEGSKA (reference sequence). Deletions cut 3 bases from V and 4 bases from J, with 13 bases between. The DNA of the CDR3 is TGCAGTGCTAGTACTCGCCAGCGGTATAATTCACCCCTCCACTTT. Translation gives CSASTRQRYNSPLHF.

The V gene is TRBV4-1, the J gene TRBJ2-1; TRBD2 aligns across 13 bases. V shed 1 base and J 7 bases; nucleotides not matched to a gene: 4. This CDR3 has 16 amino acids. Germline lookup yields CDR1 MGHRA and CDR2 YSYEKL. The chain's CDR3 is CASSQGGLAGKNEQFF. As DNA, the CDR3 is TGCGCCAGCAGCCAAGGGGGACTAGCGGGGAAAAATGAGCAGTTCTTC.

The J gene is TRBJ2-7, the V gene TRBV28; D is unresolved. This CDR3 is 13 amino acids long. CDR1 is MDHEN and CDR2 is SYDVKM in the germline V gene. With 4 bases removed from V and 5 bases from J, the gap between germline ends came to 12 bases. The DNA for the CDR3 is TGTGCCAGCAGTTCCACCCGACGGGACGAGCAGTACTTC. Translation: CASSSTRRDEQYF.

The rearrangement uses TRBV4-1 and TRBJ1-6, with no clear D. Germline V gene data show CDR1 as MGHRA and CDR2 as YSYEKL. V lost 0 bases and J lost 1, with 4 bases in between. The CDR3 extends over 15 amino acids. CDR3 sequence: CASSQEGSYNSPLHF. Written as DNA, the CDR3 is TGCGCCAGCAGCCAAGAGGGATCCTATAATTCACCCCTCCACTTT.